Given below is one T cell receptor (beta chain) in context. What it recognizes is unknown. One end of the junction fails to match germline, which may point to a read error. The sample is drawn from a study of cytomegalovirus exposure and HLA in healthy donors. Broader study findings: Highly shared sequence variants in one cluster were likely a sequencing artifact. There were reportedly fewer N-insertions in an Asian-associated ancestry cluster than the roughly 610-donor mean, in a later analysis. A later analysis appeared to link common viral pathogens to several of the most significant clusters.

Both 60 Vbeta primers and 13 Jbeta primers went into the PCR. Profiling relied on immunoSEQ multiplex PCR, and the TCRdb table lists in-frame clones only, not all of them. This table holds fewer than 250,000 clones, over 70% found once. Per the germline V gene, CDR1 is SEHNR and CDR2 is FQNEAQ (reference sequence). The CDR3 totals 15 residues. The sample was PBMCs. The clonotype originates from a woman aged 30 to 39 in good health and CMV-seropositive. This chain joins TRBV7-9 and TRBJ2-1, with 8 bases lining up with TRBD2. The CDR3 sequence: CASSQDGLAYIEQFF. CDR3 in DNA: TGTGCCAGCAGCCAAGATGGACTAGCATACATTGAGCAGTTCTTC.